This T cell receptor beta chain was obtained from a study of blood T cells in healthy people across ages. This clonotype was recorded at least ten times. A second PCR of roughly 7 to 11 cycles used a sample-barcoded 5' primer and a J-beta primer mix. TCRdb fed the 5' RACE reads into MiXCR, producing one record per CDR3 protein. The sample shows about a million distinct CDR3 sequences, roughly 51% of them seen only once. Germline-derived CDR1 and CDR2 are MGHRA and YSYEKL. This CDR3 region has 14 residues. V was shortened by 4 bases and J by 6 bases, with 16 bases between the two germline ends. The source material was blood. This rearrangement joins TRBV4-1 to TRBJ2-7; perhaps TRBD2 as D (7 bases). The TCR comes from a woman aged 55-70 years in good health. The CDR3 loop is CASSPGAGAIEQYF. CDR3 DNA: TGCGCCAGCAGCCCAGGGGCGGGAGCCATCGAGCAGTACTTC.